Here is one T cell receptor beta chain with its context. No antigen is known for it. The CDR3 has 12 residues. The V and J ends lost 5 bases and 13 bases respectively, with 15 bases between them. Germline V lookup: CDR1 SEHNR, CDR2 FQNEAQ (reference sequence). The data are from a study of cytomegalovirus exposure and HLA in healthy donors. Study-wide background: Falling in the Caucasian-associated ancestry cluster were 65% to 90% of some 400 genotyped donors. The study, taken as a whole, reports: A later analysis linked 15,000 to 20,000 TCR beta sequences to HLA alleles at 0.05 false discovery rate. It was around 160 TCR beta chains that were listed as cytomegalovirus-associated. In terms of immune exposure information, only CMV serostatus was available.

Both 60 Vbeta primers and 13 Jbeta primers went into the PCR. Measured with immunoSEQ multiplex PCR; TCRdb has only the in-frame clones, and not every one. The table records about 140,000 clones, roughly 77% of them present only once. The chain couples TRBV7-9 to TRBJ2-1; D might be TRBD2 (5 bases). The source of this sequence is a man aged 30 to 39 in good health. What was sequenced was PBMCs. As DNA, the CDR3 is TGTGCCAGCAGCCCGTGGGCGGAGGCCCAGTTCTTC. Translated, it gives CASSPWAEAQFF.